These T cell receptor beta chains were read from a single sample in a study of T-cell reconstitution after alpha-beta-depleted transplantation in children. In TCRdb, the PCR reads were re-called with MiXCR into one record per CDR3 protein. The table has fewer than 550,000 distinct CDR3 sequences, 10% to 13% seen once. Here the sequenced sample was PBMCs, taken before TCRalphabeta/CD19-depleted stem cell transplant. The receptors were sampled from a child aged 2-15 years with inherited bone marrow failure, due to receive a stem cell transplant. Both conserved end residues are part of each CDR3. D genes are given only for firm matches. For some rows the clone size is stated as once, few or many, or as a class when expanded; others skip it.

clone size: few
D gene: TRBD1
V gene: TRBV3-1
J gene: TRBJ1-6
CDR3 protein: CASSQEQGIYYNSPLHF
CDR3 DNA: TGTGCCAGCAGCCAAGAACAGGGGATTTACTATAATTCACCCCTCCACTTT

clone size: many
D gene: NA
V gene: TRBV5-1
J gene: TRBJ2-7
CDR3 protein: CASKGSWGVWDRAYF
CDR3 DNA: TGCGCCAGCAAGGGGAGTTGGGGCGTGTGGGACCGCGCGTACTTC

clone size: many
D gene: TRBD1
V gene: TRBV12-3/TRBV12-4
J gene: TRBJ1-1
CDR3 protein: CASSHGTGYTEAFF
CDR3 DNA: TGTGCCAGCAGTCATGGGACAGGGTACACTGAAGCTTTCTTT

clone size: many
D gene: TRBD1
V gene: TRBV12-3/TRBV12-4
J gene: TRBJ2-5
CDR3 protein: CASSFPRTGGEDQETQYF
CDR3 DNA: TGTGCCAGCAGTTTTCCGAGAACAGGGGGCGAGGACCAAGAGACCCAGTACTTC

clone size: few
D gene: TRBD2
V gene: TRBV5-5
J gene: TRBJ2-5
CDR3 protein: CASSLYVPGGETQYF
CDR3 DNA: TGTGCCAGCAGCCTGTATGTGCCGGGAGGAGAGACCCAGTACTTC

clone size: many
D gene: NA
V gene: TRBV12-3/TRBV12-4
J gene: TRBJ1-1
CDR3 protein: CASSLTAANTEAFF
CDR3 DNA: TGTGCCAGCAGTTTAACAGCAGCCAACACTGAAGCTTTCTTT

clone size: many
D gene: TRBD2
V gene: TRBV20-1
J gene: TRBJ2-2
CDR3 protein: CSARSANGRGGTGELFF
CDR3 DNA: TGCAGTGCTAGATCAGCGAATGGGAGGGGTGGGACCGGGGAGCTGTTTTTT

clone size: NA
D gene: NA
V gene: TRBV24-1
J gene: TRBJ2-1
CDR3 protein: CATSRAGLVNEQFF
CDR3 DNA: TGTGCCACCAGTAGGGCAGGTTTGGTCAATGAGCAGTTCTTC

clone size: many
D gene: NA
V gene: TRBV27
J gene: TRBJ2-4
CDR3 protein: CASSPSGRNIQYF
CDR3 DNA: TGTGCCAGCAGCCCTTCGGGGAGAAACATTCAGTACTTC

clone size: many
D gene: TRBD1
V gene: TRBV7-9
J gene: TRBJ2-7
CDR3 protein: CASSFARDRGYEQYF
CDR3 DNA: TGTGCCAGCAGCTTCGCCCGGGACAGAGGCTACGAGCAGTACTTC

clone size: many
D gene: NA
V gene: TRBV7-9
J gene: TRBJ2-7
CDR3 protein: CASSETPYEQYF
CDR3 DNA: TGTGCCAGCAGCGAGACACCCTACGAGCAGTACTTC

clone size: few
D gene: NA
V gene: TRBV12-3/TRBV12-4
J gene: TRBJ2-3
CDR3 protein: CASSSSKQYTHYF
CDR3 DNA: TGTGCCAGCAGTTCATCAAAGCAGTATACGCATTATTTT

clone size: many
D gene: TRBD1
V gene: TRBV12-3/TRBV12-4
J gene: TRBJ2-2
CDR3 protein: CASSRTGIGELFF
CDR3 DNA: TGTGCCAGCAGTCGGACAGGGATCGGGGAGCTGTTTTTT

clone size: many
D gene: NA
V gene: TRBV5-1
J gene: TRBJ2-7
CDR3 protein: CASSTGHVSYEQYF
CDR3 DNA: TGCGCCAGCAGCACTGGACACGTAAGTTACGAGCAGTACTTC

clone size: many
D gene: TRBD1
V gene: TRBV27
J gene: TRBJ1-6
CDR3 protein: CASRLRRTGDIGDNSPLHF
CDR3 DNA: TGTGCCAGCAGGCTCCGGAGGACAGGGGATATTGGAGATAATTCACCCCTCCACTTT